These 9 T cell receptor beta chains were sequenced from one sample in a study of radiation and T cells in renal cell carcinoma. Repertoires were generated with immunoSEQ multiplex PCR, while TCRdb's copy carries only in-frame clones and drops some. The sample contains roughly 100,000 clones, 75% to 90% of which appear only once. This sample's time point: baseline pretreatment blood. Indicated treatment: 15 Gy SBRT to primary tumor, nephrectomy 4 weeks later. This material consisted of blood, taken from a patient whose treatment included radiotherapy and nephrectomy. The receptors were sampled from a man aged 45 to 65 with renal cell carcinoma.

V is TRBV11-2 and J is TRBJ2-7; D is unresolved. This CDR3 region has 14 residues. Trimming pared 5 bases from V and 6 bases from J, leaving 17 bases between. Germline CDR1 and CDR2: SGHAT and FQNNGV. This CDR3 is CASSTRAAGLEQYF. The DNA of the CDR3 is TGTGCCAGCAGCACCCGGGCCGCCGGGCTCGAGCAGTACTTC.

The genes are TRBV19 and TRBJ2-7; the match to TRBD1 covers 9 bases. CDR1 and CDR2 (germline): LNHDA, SQIVND (reference sequence). CDR3 length: 14 residues. J gave up 3 bases and V 3 bases, and 3 bases lay outside the gene matches. The CDR3 nucleotides read TGTGCCAGTAGTATCGGGACAGGGTACTACGAGCAGTACTTC. Translated: CASSIGTGYYEQYF.

This clone was seen once. The chain is built from TRBV7-2 and TRBJ1-1; D not certain. Trimming stripped 5 bases from V and 0 bases from J, with 16 bases between. The CDR3 has 16 residues. Germline V gene sequence: CDR1 SGHTA, CDR2 FQGNSA. CDR3: CASSPPPGKVNTEAFF. The CDR3 coding sequence is TGTGCCAGCAGCCCGCCCCCTGGGAAAGTGAACACTGAAGCTTTCTTT. Full variable domain (rest looked up from reference TRBV7-2 and TRBJ1-1): GAGVSQSPSNKVTEKGKDVELRCDPISGHTALYWYRQSLGQGLEFLIYFQGNSAPDKSGLPSDRFSAERTGGSVSTLTIQRTQQEDSAVYLCASSPPPGKVNTEAFFGQGTRLTVV.

This clone was observed a single time. The chain employs TRBV6-5 and TRBJ1-6; perhaps TRBD1 as D (5 bases). CDR1 and CDR2 (germline): MNHEY, SVGAGI. V was clipped by 2 bases and J by 6 bases, with 5 bases between them. The CDR3 length is 13 residues. In DNA form, the CDR3 reads TGTGCCAGCAGTTACGACAGTAATTCACCCCTCCACTTT. This encodes CASSYDSNSPLHF.

This chain uses TRBV28 with TRBJ1-1; D gene unclear. The CDR3 has 15 amino acids. Germline V lookup: CDR1 MDHEN, CDR2 SYDVKM. Trimming removed 7 bases from V and 1 base from J, with 16 bases in between. CDR3 sequence reads: CASILDGYGNTEAFF. DNA for the CDR3: TGTGCCAGCATTCTCGACGGGTACGGGAACACTGAAGCTTTCTTT.

The CDR3 sequence: CSVVGEDYGYTF. CDR3 coding DNA: TGCAGCGTCGTTGGAGAGGACTATGGCTACACCTTC. This chain joins TRBV29-1 and TRBJ1-2; D ambiguous. The germline gives CDR1 SQVTM, CDR2 ANQGSEA. The ends were cut back, 6 bases at V and 3 bases at J, with 11 bases in the middle. This CDR3 comprises 12 residues.

The V gene is TRBV5-1, the J gene TRBJ2-7, with D unresolved. The V gene's germline CDR1 is SGHRS and CDR2 YFSETQ. V was clipped by 5 bases and J by 2 bases, with 17 bases between them. This CDR3 is 15 amino acids long. CDR3 protein: CASRPGTVMTYEQYF. CDR3 bases: TGCGCCAGCAGACCTGGCACGGTGATGACCTACGAGCAGTACTTC.

V usage is TRBV10-3 and J usage is TRBJ1-1, with unresolved D. CDR3 size: 14 residues. CDR1 and CDR2 from the germline V gene are ENHRY and SYGVKD. Trimming cost V 11 bases and J 0 bases, with 16 bases left between them. CDR3 DNA sequence: TGTGCCGTATCGGGTAACGGCCTGAACACTGAAGCTTTCTTT. This codes for CAVSGNGLNTEAFF.

The chain joins TRBV29-1 to TRBJ2-5; D is possibly TRBD1 or TRBD2 (5 bases each). The CDR3 covers 16 residues. Germline V lookup: CDR1 SQVTM, CDR2 ANQGSEA. The V end lost 0 bases, the J end lost 4 bases, and 18 bases lay between the germline ends. In DNA, the CDR3 is TGCAGCGTTGAAGATCCGGGACGGTTAGGGGTAGAGACCCAGTACTTC. This encodes CSVEDPGRLGVETQYF.